This T cell receptor beta chain is drawn from a study of cytomegalovirus exposure and HLA in healthy donors. Study overall: Falling in the Caucasian-associated ancestry cluster were 81% of some 400 genotyped donors. Findings of the study overall: It was confirmed in vitro that three of the CMV-associated chains were specific for CMV antigens. With later analysis, a missense DCLRE1C variant became linked to TCR beta V- and J-gene trimming. The authors later found TCR association rates varying by HLA locus, with DRB1 most and HLA-C fewest.

V lost 6 bases, J lost 9 bases, and 22 bases lay in between. This CDR3 spans 15 amino acids. Germline CDR1 SGHNT, CDR2 YYREEE (reference sequence). As regards this clone: What it recognizes is unknown.

The PCR had 60 Vbeta and 13 Jbeta primers. Only in-frame clones appear in the TCRdb table, and some are missing; sequencing was by immunoSEQ multiplex PCR. The data contain 95,000 to 150,000 clones, around 66% of them singletons. The TCR sequence derives from a woman aged 40 to 50 in good health and CMV-seropositive. Sample: PBMCs. The chain recombines TRBV5-4 with TRBJ2-1, with a tentative D call TRBD1 (6 bases). The CDR3 region has the DNA TGTGCCAGCACCCTATCCCCACTGGGGGCAGGTGAGCAGTTCTTC. This gives the protein CASTLSPLGAGEQFF.